Listed below are T cell receptor beta chains from one sample, sequenced in a study of blood T cell repertoires in COVID-19. Only in-frame clones appear in the TCRdb table, and some are missing; sequencing was by immunoSEQ multiplex PCR. The table shows 200,000 to 250,000 clones, with almost 90% occurring only once. The sample taken for sequencing was PBMCs or T cells enriched from blood (not recorded which). The source of these receptors is a man aged 30 to 39 who had been exposed to COVID-19. Each CDR3 is given with its conserved first and last residue. A D gene is named only where the DNA matches it firmly. Some rows mark clone size as missing; the rest say once, few, many or name a class of expanded clone.

TRBV5-1	NA	TRBJ1-1	TRBD1	CASSLAGGMNTEAFF	TGCGCCAGCAGCTTAGCAGGGGGCATGAACACTGAAGCTTTCTTT
TRBV13	once	TRBJ2-3	NA	CASNRLLGVTDTQYF	TGTGCCAGCAACAGACTATTGGGCGTCACAGATACGCAGTATTTT
TRBV5-1	NA	TRBJ2-7	TRBD2	CASSLERGPAYEQYF	TGCGCCAGCAGCTTGGAGCGGGGGCCAGCCTACGAGCAGTACTTC
TRBV4-1	NA	TRBJ1-1	NA	CASSQVSEKTEAFF	TGCGCCAGCAGCCAAGTGAGCGAGAAGACTGAAGCTTTCTTT
TRBV11-1	NA	TRBJ1-1	NA	CASTPNPAIEGKRFF	TGTGCCAGCACACCTAACCCAGCAATTGAGGGAAAAAGGTTCTTT
TRBV4-1	NA	TRBJ1-4	TRBD1	CASSQDSPGGLEKLFF	TGCGCCAGCAGCCAAGACTCCCCAGGGGGCTTAGAAAAACTGTTTTTT
TRBV5-4	NA	TRBJ2-3	NA	CASARYSASTDTQYF	TGTGCCAGCGCGCGGTACTCCGCTAGCACAGATACGCAGTATTTT
TRBV10-1	NA	TRBJ2-2	TRBD2	CASSRIAGGQLNTGELFF	TGCGCCAGCAGCCGAATAGCGGGGGGGCAGCTCAACACCGGGGAGCTGTTTTTT
TRBV19	NA	TRBJ2-2	TRBD1	CASSPIRDRGVGELFF	TGTGCCAGTAGTCCTATCCGGGACAGGGGGGTCGGGGAGCTGTTTTTT
TRBV7-2	NA	TRBJ2-1	NA	CASSQFIGNEQFF	TGTGCCAGCAGCCAGTTTATTGGCAATGAGCAGTTCTTC
TRBV6-5	NA	TRBJ1-5	TRBD1	CASRLGQGDQPQHF	TGTGCCAGCAGACTCGGACAGGGAGATCAGCCCCAGCATTTT
TRBV19	once	TRBJ2-3	NA	CASRDFKSTDTQYF	TGTGCCAGTCGGGACTTCAAAAGCACAGATACGCAGTATTTT
TRBV30	NA	TRBJ2-7	NA	CAWRPRAYEQYF	TGTGCCTGGAGACCGCGGGCCTACGAGCAGTACTTC
TRBV6-1	few	TRBJ1-6	NA	CASSEEGGYSPLHF	TGTGCCAGCAGTGAAGAGGGAGGGTATTCACCCCTCCACTTT
TRBV9	NA	TRBJ2-5	TRBD2	CASSVDMYLRGGETQYF	TGTGCCAGCAGCGTAGACATGTATCTCCGGGGAGGGGAGACCCAGTACTTC
TRBV15	once	TRBJ2-1	TRBD2	CATSTGGARDNEQFF	TGTGCCACCAGCACCGGGGGGGCCCGGGACAATGAGCAGTTCTTC
TRBV27	NA	TRBJ1-5	NA	CASSSLTGIQPQHF	TGTGCCAGCAGTTCCCTAACAGGGATACAGCCCCAGCATTTT
TRBV7-6	NA	TRBJ2-7	TRBD2	CASSLRSGGGEQYF	TGTGCCAGCAGCTTAAGAAGCGGGGGAGGGGAGCAGTACTTC
TRBV27	NA	TRBJ1-2	TRBD1	CASSFRRTGELSGYTF	TGTGCCAGCAGTTTCCGCCGGACAGGGGAACTGTCTGGCTACACCTTC
TRBV27	NA	TRBJ1-6	NA	CASMSGGSPLHF	TGTGCCAGCATGAGCGGAGGTTCACCCCTCCACTTT
TRBV15	NA	TRBJ2-3	TRBD2	CATSRPSGGKIDTQYF	TGTGCCACCAGCAGACCTAGCGGGGGGAAAATAGATACGCAGTATTTT
TRBV5-1	NA	TRBJ2-7	NA	CASSLEAEQYF	TGCGCCAGCAGCTTGGAAGCCGAGCAGTACTTC
TRBV2	NA	TRBJ1-6	NA	CASKTEYSPLHF	TGTGCCAGCAAAACGGAGTACTCACCCCTCCACTTT
TRBV6-5	once	TRBJ1-1	NA	CASSDLGGNTEAFF	TGTGCCAGCAGCGACTTAGGGGGGAACACTGAAGCTTTCTTT
TRBV7-3	NA	TRBJ2-7	NA	CASSLTSRGEQYF	TGTGCCAGCAGCTTAACGAGTCGAGGCGAGCAGTACTTC
TRBV6-8	NA	TRBJ2-3	NA	CASSYSAGDTQYF	TGTGCCAGCAGTTACTCGGCGGGAGATACGCAGTATTTT
TRBV11-3	NA	TRBJ2-2	NA	CASSFTETGELFF	TGTGCCAGCAGCTTTACGGAGACCGGGGAGCTGTTTTTT
TRBV6-5	NA	TRBJ2-5	TRBD2	CASSTRLAGTETQYF	TGTGCCAGCAGCACGCGACTAGCGGGGACCGAGACCCAGTACTTC
TRBV6-5	once	TRBJ2-7	TRBD1	CASSYSGQGADEQYF	TGTGCCAGCAGTTACTCGGGACAGGGGGCTGACGAGCAGTACTTC
TRBV11-2	NA	TRBJ2-2	NA	CASSLLIVQTGELFF	TGTGCCAGCAGCCTCCTAATAGTCCAAACCGGGGAGCTGTTTTTT
TRBV27	NA	TRBJ1-2	TRBD1	CASSLGQATLYGYTF	TGTGCCAGCAGCCTAGGACAGGCTACACTCTATGGCTACACCTTC
TRBV18	NA	TRBJ1-2	TRBD1	CASSPTDRGYGYTF	TGTGCCAGCTCACCCACAGACAGGGGTTACGGCTACACCTTC
TRBV6-1	NA	TRBJ1-2	TRBD1	CASSERDRGGYTF	TGTGCCAGCAGTGAAAGGGACAGGGGTGGCTACACCTTC
TRBV7-3	NA	TRBJ2-2	NA	CASSLVGAGELFF	TGTGCCAGCAGCTTAGTCGGAGCCGGGGAGCTGTTTTTT
TRBV11-2	NA	TRBJ2-3	NA	CASSTRRGRDTQYF	TGTGCCAGCAGCACCCGACGAGGAAGAGATACGCAGTATTTT
TRBV2	NA	TRBJ1-2	NA	CASSESAGTYYGYTF	TGTGCCAGCAGTGAATCCGCCGGGACATACTATGGCTACACCTTC
TRBV27	NA	TRBJ1-2	NA	CASTSQGLYGYTF	TGTGCCAGCACCTCTCAGGGGTTATATGGCTACACCTTC
TRBV19	NA	TRBJ1-5	NA	CASSLADYSNQPQHF	TGTGCCAGTAGCCTGGCAGACTATAGCAATCAGCCCCAGCATTTT
TRBV7-9	NA	TRBJ2-7	TRBD2	CASALAGGIYEQYF	TGTGCCAGCGCCCTAGCGGGGGGGATATACGAGCAGTACTTC
TRBV6-5	few	TRBJ1-4	NA	CASRPQRAEKLFF	TGTGCCAGCAGACCTCAGAGGGCTGAAAAACTGTTTTTT
TRBV7-2	NA	TRBJ2-1	NA	CASSLGPGEGNEQFF	TGTGCCAGCAGCTTAGGGCCAGGGGAGGGCAATGAGCAGTTCTTC
TRBV2	NA	TRBJ1-2	NA	CASNMAGGNYGYTF	TGTGCCAGCAACATGGCCGGGGGGAACTATGGCTACACCTTC
TRBV30	NA	TRBJ1-5	NA	CAWMGGRGQPQHF	TGTGCCTGGATGGGAGGCCGAGGTCAGCCCCAGCATTTT
TRBV28	NA	TRBJ2-7	TRBD2	CASNPTSGGRYEQYF	TGTGCCAGCAATCCCACTAGCGGGGGCCGATACGAGCAGTACTTC
TRBV4-1	NA	TRBJ2-7	TRBD2	CASSQVERGREQYF	TGCGCCAGCAGCCAAGTCGAGCGGGGGAGGGAGCAGTACTTC
TRBV11-2	many	TRBJ2-5	TRBD2	CASSLVVAGKETQYF	TGTGCCAGCAGCTTAGTTGTAGCGGGGAAAGAGACCCAGTACTTC
TRBV11-2	NA	TRBJ2-2	TRBD1	CASRLGTGNTGELFF	TGTGCCAGCAGACTGGGGACAGGGAACACCGGGGAGCTGTTTTTT
TRBV2	NA	TRBJ2-3	NA	CASKAVTDTQYF	TGTGCCAGCAAGGCGGTCACAGATACGCAGTATTTT
TRBV10-2	NA	TRBJ2-7	NA	CASTLGGSYEQYF	TGCGCCAGCACCCTTGGGGGGTCCTACGAGCAGTACTTC
TRBV9	few	TRBJ2-2	TRBD2	CASSVAGGAGELFF	TGTGCCAGCAGCGTAGCCGGGGGGGCCGGGGAGCTGTTTTTT
TRBV19	NA	TRBJ2-2	TRBD2	CASSPGLAGVTGELFF	TGTGCCAGTAGTCCGGGACTAGCGGGGGTGACCGGGGAGCTGTTTTTT
TRBV19	NA	TRBJ1-1	NA	CASSIMKGTEAFF	TGTGCCAGTAGTATAATGAAGGGGACTGAAGCTTTCTTT